Shown below are 12 T cell receptor beta chains from a single sample sequenced in a study of Ad26.COV2.S vaccination and SARS-CoV-2 variants. Treatment indicated: about 20 received Ad26.COV2.S at low or high dose, single or two shots; about five received placebo; per-sample allocation not given. After the first vaccine or placebo injection, samples were drawn on day 63. Produced via immunoSEQ multiplex PCR; TCRdb's table is partial and in-frame only. The sample has about 480,000 clones, around nine tenths seen once. The sequenced sample was peripheral blood, obtained in a trial of Ad26.COV2.S vaccine versus placebo. These TCRs come from a person aged 18 to 59 who received the Ad26.COV2.S COVID-19 vaccine or a placebo.

This clone was seen once. The CDR3 nucleotides read TGTGCCAGAAGCTTAGGAGGGTGTCAGGATGGATCAACCGGGGAGCTGTTTTTT. Its protein is CARSLGGCQDGSTGELFF. The chain carries TRBV7-5 and TRBJ2-2; no DNA check was done on the table's D call, TRBD2. TRBV7-5 is flagged as a pseudogene. This CDR3 is built from 18 residues.

V gene TRBV7-8 combines with J gene TRBJ2-1; 10 bases are a match to TRBD1. Germline V gene data show CDR1 as SGHVS and CDR2 as FQNEAQ. The length of the CDR3 is 13 residues. Trimming removed 3 bases from V and 9 bases from J; junction bases left unmatched: 2. CDR3 coding DNA: TGTGCCAGCAGCTTGGGACAGGGGACTGAGCAGTTCTTC. Its translation: CASSLGQGTEQFF.

The rearrangement uses TRBV7-2 and TRBJ1-5; D not certain. The V end was cut by 5 bases, the J end by 0 bases, with 8 bases between. The CDR3 contains 14 residues. Germline V lookup: CDR1 SGHTA, CDR2 FQGNSA. CDR3 region: CASSAWGSNQPQHF. In DNA form, the CDR3 reads TGTGCCAGCAGCGCATGGGGTAGCAATCAGCCCCAGCATTTT.

The V and J genes are TRBV9 and TRBJ2-7; 10 positions match TRBD1. This CDR3 has 14 amino acids. J lost 6 bases, V lost 3 bases, and 6 bases had no gene match. Germline V lookup: CDR1 SGDLS, CDR2 YYNGEE. CDR3 loop: CASSAAGTGVEQYF. The CDR3 DNA reads as TGTGCCAGCAGCGCAGCCGGGACAGGGGTCGAGCAGTACTTC. Full variable domain (remainder filled in from reference TRBV9 and TRBJ2-7): DSGVTQTPKHLITATGQRVTLRCSPRSGDLSVYWYQQSLDQGLQFLIQYYNGEERAKGNILERFSAQQFPDLHSELNLSSLELGDSALYFCASSAAGTGVEQYFGPGTRLTVT.

The rearrangement links TRBV7-8 to TRBJ2-7; D call uncertain. Germline CDR1 reads SGHVS; CDR2 reads FQNEAQ. The germline V and J ends were trimmed by 4 bases and 2 bases, with 12 bases remaining between them. CDR3 length equals 14 residues. DNA of the CDR3: TGTGCCAGCAGCTCCCCACGCAAACCCTACGAGCAGTACTTC. Translated: CASSSPRKPYEQYF.

The chain links TRBV27 to TRBJ1-4; the match to TRBD1 covers 7 bases. The CDR3 loop spans 14 amino acids. Germline CDR1 and CDR2: MNHEY and SMNVEV (reference sequence). V shed 5 bases and J 5 bases; nucleotides not matched to a gene: 5. The CDR3 reads CASSPGTANEKLFF. The DNA for the CDR3 is TGTGCCAGCAGTCCCGGGACAGCAAATGAAAAACTGTTTTTT.

Concerning this clone itself: The same CDR3 can be traced to other DNA sequences in this sample. This chain connects TRBV7-9 to TRBJ2-7; no reliable D call. V shed 4 bases and J shed 3 bases, with 4 bases lying between them. Germline CDR1 SEHNR, CDR2 FQNEAQ (reference sequence). This CDR3 has 11 amino acids. Written as DNA, the CDR3 is TGTGCCAGCAGCTGGAGCTACGAGCAGTACTTC. Its translation: CASSWSYEQYF.

The chain has TRBV7-9 and TRBJ2-7, with D possibly matching TRBD2 (6 bases). V was clipped by 1 base and J by 5 bases, with 18 bases between them. This CDR3 has 16 residues. Germline values: CDR1 SEHNR, CDR2 FQNEAQ (reference sequence). The CDR3 is CASSLVGGNRLNEQYF. The CDR3 DNA sequence: TGTGCCAGCAGCTTAGTTGGGGGGAACCGATTGAACGAGCAGTACTTC.

The chain recombines TRBV28 with TRBJ1-2; D is undetermined. Germline CDR1 reads MDHEN; CDR2 reads SYDVKM. Trimming left V 7 bases short and J 2 bases short, with 11 bases between. CDR3 length equals 13 residues. The CDR3 coding sequence is TGTGCCAGCAACCCCGGAGTGAACTATGGCTACACCTTC. Translation gives CASNPGVNYGYTF.

V gene TRBV30 combines with J gene TRBJ2-2; D gene ambiguous. The length of the CDR3 is 15 residues. From germline, CDR1 is GTSNPN and CDR2 SVGIG (reference sequence). Trimming took 3 bases from V and 4 from J, leaving 15 bases between them. The CDR3 loop reads CAWRIPGKLTGELFF. The DNA of the CDR3 is TGTGCCTGGAGGATCCCTGGGAAGCTCACCGGGGAGCTGTTTTTT. Full variable domain (missing parts from reference TRBV30 and TRBJ2-2): SQTIHQWPATLVQPVGSPLSLECTVEGTSNPNLYWYRQAAGRGLQLLFYSVGIGQISSEVPQNLSASRPQDRQFILSSKKLLLSDSGFYLCAWRIPGKLTGELFFGEGSRLTVL.

This clone appeared a single time. In the same sample, other DNA sequences code for this CDR3. This chain uses TRBV29-1 with TRBJ2-7; perhaps D is TRBD1 or TRBD2 (5 bases each). CDR3 length: 12 amino acids. Germline assignment: CDR1 SQVTM and CDR2 ANQGSEA. Trimming stripped 6 bases from V and 0 bases from J, with 9 bases between. CDR3 sequence reads: CSVSGSSYEQYF. The CDR3 DNA reads TGCAGCGTCTCAGGGAGCTCCTACGAGCAGTACTTC.

The chain joins TRBV7-9 to TRBJ2-1; the match to TRBD2 covers 8 bases. V shed 0 bases and J 3 bases; nucleotides not matched to a gene: 4. This CDR3 spans 16 amino acids. Per germline, CDR1 SEHNR and CDR2 FQNEAQ (reference sequence). CDR3 residues: CASSLATSASYNEQFF. CDR3 coding DNA: TGTGCCAGCAGCTTAGCGACTAGCGCGAGCTACAATGAGCAGTTCTTC.